This TCR beta chain was documented in a study of cytomegalovirus exposure and HLA in healthy donors. About the study: Tens of millions of unique TCRs from HLA-typed donors were held in an early data release. Genotyping showed 81% of roughly 390 donors falling in the Caucasian-associated ancestry cluster.

The ends were cut back, 1 base at V and 3 bases at J, with 10 bases in the middle. The germline V gene has CDR1 SGHVS and CDR2 FQNEAQ. This CDR3 contains 15 residues. The PCR employed 60 Vbeta primers together with 13 Jbeta primers. Sequencing used immunoSEQ multiplex PCR; TCRdb keeps in-frame clones, though not all of them. The sample totals around 200,000 clones. The chain couples TRBV7-8 to TRBJ1-3; no clear D gene. Specimen: PBMCs. The receptor was derived from a woman in her twenties or thirties in good health and CMV-seropositive. This CDR3 is CASSLGTSGGNTIYF. The CDR3 DNA reads TGTGCCAGCAGCTTAGGTACGAGCGGTGGAAACACCATATATTTT.